The 18 T cell receptor beta chains listed next were all sequenced from one sample in a study of T cells in Graves' hyperthyroidism and ophthalmopathy. TCR beta CDR3 regions were amplified from RNA transcripts. First-round RT-PCR targeting the TCR CDR3 was performed with the HTBI primer set. TCRdb reprocessed the multiplex PCR reads with MiXCR, giving one entry per CDR3 protein. Among hundreds of thousands of distinct CDR3 sequences listed, just under 20% were seen once. The sample consisted of blood. These receptors were collected from a middle-aged man with Graves' ophthalmopathy.

The CDR3, as DNA: TGCGCCAGCAGCCAAGAAGAGGAAGCAGATACGCAGTATTTT. Amino acids: CASSQEEEADTQYF. The rearrangement joins TRBV4-1 to TRBJ2-3; no clear D gene. Germline assignment: CDR1 MGHRA and CDR2 YSYEKL. Trimming took 0 bases from V and 4 from J, leaving 8 bases between them. CDR3 size: 14 residues.

V usage is TRBV24-1 and J usage is TRBJ2-3, with 7 bases that match TRBD1. V lost 9 bases to trimming and J lost 3 bases; unmatched junction nucleotides: 2. This CDR3 has 12 amino acids. The germline CDR1 and CDR2 sequences are KGHDR and SFDVKD. This CDR3 reads CATQTGTDTQYF. For the CDR3, the DNA is TGTGCCACCCAGACAGGGACAGATACGCAGTATTTT.

This clonotype was seen more than once but under ten times. V and J are TRBV7-2 and TRBJ2-1; 8 nucleotides agree with TRBD2. The CDR3 runs 17 residues. Germline CDR1 reads SGHTA; CDR2 reads FQGNSA. The V and J ends lost 5 bases and 6 bases, in that order; junction bases with no gene match: 15. The CDR3 DNA sequence: TGTGCCAGCAGCGGGCAGGGGACGGGAGGGCCGGGCAATGAGCAGTTCTTC. Protein product: CASSGQGTGGPGNEQFF. The entire variable domain, with the rest obtained from reference TRBV7-2 and TRBJ2-1, is as follows: GAGVSQSPSNKVTEKGKDVELRCDPISGHTALYWYRQSLGQGLEFLIYFQGNSAPDKSGLPSDRFSAERTGGSVSTLTIQRTQQEDSAVYLCASSGQGTGGPGNEQFFGPGTRLTVL.

The table lists this clonotype with many counts. V is TRBV27 and J is TRBJ1-5; 7 bases agree with TRBD1. Trimming took 3 bases from V and 8 from J; bases not matched to a gene: 4. The CDR3 consists of 13 residues. Germline CDR1 is MNHEY and CDR2 is SMNVEV (reference sequence). The CDR3 reads CASSLYRGEPQHF. In DNA form, the CDR3 reads TGTGCCAGCAGTTTGTACAGGGGCGAGCCCCAGCATTTT.

In nucleotides, the CDR3 is TGTGCCAGCAGCATGGGACACCCTCTGACTGAAGCTTTCTTT. Translation: CASSMGHPLTEAFF. The J gene is TRBJ1-1, the V gene TRBV7-2; weak D call: TRBD1 (6 bases). Per the germline V gene, CDR1 is SGHTA and CDR2 is FQGNSA. Trimming removed 5 bases at V and 5 bases at J, with 15 bases between. This CDR3 region has 14 residues. The variable domain in full, completed from reference TRBV7-2 and TRBJ1-1, reads GAGVSQSPSNKVTEKGKDVELRCDPISGHTALYWYRQSLGQGLEFLIYFQGNSAPDKSGLPSDRFSAERTGGSVSTLTIQRTQQEDSAVYLCASSMGHPLTEAFFGQGTRLTVV.

This clonotype has at least ten counts. The V gene is TRBV7-8, the J gene TRBJ2-1; D may match TRBD1 or TRBD2 (5 bases each). The CDR3 runs to 13 residues. V gave up 4 bases and J gave up 7 bases, with 11 bases separating them. The germline gives CDR1 SGHVS, CDR2 FQNEAQ. CDR3 nucleotides: TGTGCCAGCAGCTGGGACCGTGGGAATGAGCAGTTCTTC. This codes for CASSWDRGNEQFF.

This clonotype was observed at least ten times. The chain is built from TRBV7-2 and TRBJ2-5; D might be TRBD1 or TRBD2, each matching 6 bases. V lost 3 bases and J lost 7, with 15 bases in between. The V gene's germline CDR1 is SGHTA and CDR2 FQGNSA. The CDR3 is 14 amino acids. In DNA, the CDR3 is TGTGCCAGCAGCTTGGATTCGGGGGCAGGGACCCAGTACTTC. Translation: CASSLDSGAGTQYF.

This clonotype was observed a handful of times. V usage is TRBV7-2 and J usage is TRBJ2-7; 12 nucleotides align to TRBD2. The junction had 10 bases not matched to a gene; V was cut back by 1 base and J by 6 bases. This CDR3 is built from 17 residues. Germline V gene sequence: CDR1 SGHTA, CDR2 FQGNSA. The chain's CDR3 is CASSLEASGRAVGEQYF. The CDR3 DNA reads TGTGCCAGCAGCTTAGAGGCTAGCGGGAGGGCCGTGGGCGAGCAGTACTTC. The variable domain in full, with the rest retrieved from reference TRBV7-2 and TRBJ2-7, is GAGVSQSPSNKVTEKGKDVELRCDPISGHTALYWYRQSLGQGLEFLIYFQGNSAPDKSGLPSDRFSAERTGGSVSTLTIQRTQQEDSAVYLCASSLEASGRAVGEQYFGPGTRLTVT.

This clonotype was counted many times. The chain joins TRBV7-2 to TRBJ2-1; 9 bases agree with TRBD2. There are 17 residues in the CDR3. V trimming: 1 base; J trimming: 2 bases; junction bases outside the gene matches: 6. Looked up from germline, CDR1 is SGHTA and CDR2 is FQGNSA. The CDR3 bases are TGTGCCAGCAGCTTAGAGGGCGGGAGGGCCGCCTACAATGAGCAGTTCTTC. Translated: CASSLEGGRAAYNEQFF.

This clonotype has only a few counts. The J gene is TRBJ2-3, the V gene TRBV6-1; 10 bases align to TRBD2. Germline CDR1 MNHNS, CDR2 SASEGT. The CDR3 covers 15 residues. The V and J ends lost 7 bases and 4 bases, in that order; junction bases with no gene match: 8. The CDR3 DNA sequence: TGTGCCAGCAAGCGGGTAGCGGGAGGTGCAGATACGCAGTATTTT. This encodes CASKRVAGGADTQYF.

This clonotype showed up just a few times. This chain uses TRBV24-1 with TRBJ2-5, with D tentatively TRBD2 (7 bases). Germline CDR1 is KGHDR and CDR2 is SFDVKD. V was trimmed by 3 bases and J by 4 bases, leaving 17 bases between them. CDR3 length: 16 residues. The CDR3 reads CATSDRTGGLGETQYF. CDR3 in DNA: TGTGCCACCAGTGATCGTACGGGGGGCCTGGGAGAGACCCAGTACTTC.

This chain joins TRBV7-6 and TRBJ2-5, with TRBD1 matching 9 bases. CDR1 and CDR2 from the germline V gene are SGHVS and FNYEAQ. V shed 5 bases, J shed 4 bases, and the junction held 8 bases outside the gene matches. The CDR3 is 15 amino acids. CDR3 coding DNA: TGTGCCAGCAGCACACAGGGGGCTTGGGGAGAGACCCAGTACTTC. It codes for CASSTQGAWGETQYF.

This clonotype came up many times. The chain has TRBV20-1 and TRBJ2-5, with D perhaps matching TRBD2 (6 bases). Deletions cut 3 bases from V and 4 bases from J, with 15 bases between. Germline V gene data show CDR1 as DFQATT and CDR2 as SNEGSKA (reference sequence). CDR3 length: 14 amino acids. The CDR3 loop reads CSASLGWGGETQYF. The CDR3 DNA follows: TGCAGTGCTAGTCTGGGGTGGGGAGGAGAGACCCAGTACTTC.

Ten or more counts support this clonotype. The chain employs TRBV30 and TRBJ2-1; TRBD1 aligns across 8 bases. CDR3 length: 14 residues. J lost 10 bases, V lost 5 bases, and 13 bases had no gene match. Germline CDR1 reads GTSNPN; CDR2 reads SVGIG (reference sequence). The CDR3 spells CAWQRTGRIREQFF. The CDR3 nucleotides read TGTGCCTGGCAACGGACAGGGAGGATTAGGGAGCAGTTCTTC.

The CDR3 region is CASKGDSLYSNQPQHF. CDR3 coding DNA: TGTGCCAGTAAGGGAGACAGCCTGTATAGCAATCAGCCCCAGCATTTT. The J gene is TRBJ1-5, the V gene TRBV19; the D gene is possibly TRBD1 (5 bases). Germline CDR1 reads LNHDA; CDR2 reads SQIVND (reference sequence). V was trimmed by 7 bases and J by 0 bases, leaving 16 bases between them. CDR3 length: 16 residues.

This clonotype has only one observation. This chain joins TRBV4-2 and TRBJ1-2; no clear D. This CDR3 is 14 amino acids long. CDR1 and CDR2 from the germline V gene are LGHNA and YNFKEQ. The germline V and J ends were trimmed by 1 base and 8 bases, with 14 bases remaining between them. The CDR3 coding sequence is TGTGCCAGCAGCCAAGCCGAGGAAGCAGGCGGCTACACCTTC. It encodes CASSQAEEAGGYTF.

This clonotype was counted at least ten times. The chain employs TRBV30 and TRBJ1-1, with D maybe TRBD1 (6 bases). Germline V CDR1 and CDR2: GTSNPN, SVGIG (reference sequence). V lost 3 bases and J 11 bases, leaving 19 bases between the germline ends. CDR3 length: 13 residues. For the CDR3, the DNA is TGTGCCTGGAGGTCACCACCGACAGGTGCCGCTTTCTTT. Encoded protein: CAWRSPPTGAAFF.

The chain employs TRBV20-1 and TRBJ2-3; the D gene is possibly TRBD1 (6 bases). V was trimmed by 6 bases and J by 5 bases, leaving 21 bases between them. The CDR3 runs 15 residues. Germline CDR1 is DFQATT and CDR2 is SNEGSKA (reference sequence). Written as DNA, the CDR3 is TGCAGTGCGCCACCGGGACATCTCTCCGAAGATACGCAGTATTTT. Protein: CSAPPGHLSEDTQYF.